A selection of T cell receptor beta chains follows, all from one sample in a study of blood T cell repertoires in COVID-19. Measured with immunoSEQ multiplex PCR; TCRdb has only the in-frame clones, and not every one. In the table there are about 200,000 clones, more than 75% of which are singletons. The sample comprised peripheral blood. The receptors were sampled from a man aged 55 to 70 who had recovered from COVID-19. Each CDR3 is given with its conserved first and last residue. A D gene is named only where the DNA matches it firmly. For some rows the clone size is stated as once, few or many, or as a class when expanded; others skip it.

V	J	D	size	DNA	CDR3
TRBV11-2	TRBJ2-1	.	.	TGTGCCAGCAGCTTAGCCTTCCAGGGTAGTCGGCAGTTCTTC	CASSLAFQGSRQFF
TRBV20-1	TRBJ2-3	.	.	TGCCGCCCCGGGACTCTGGATACGCAGTATTTT	CRPGTLDTQYF
TRBV5-4	TRBJ2-4	TRBD1	.	TGTGCCAGCAGCCCCAACAGGGGGCTAGGAAACATTCAGTACTTC	CASSPNRGLGNIQYF
TRBV3-1/TRBV3-2	TRBJ1-2	.	.	TGTGCCAGCAGCCAAGGTGGCGGAGTTGGCGGCTACACCTTC	CASSQGGGVGGYTF
TRBV5-1	TRBJ2-3	TRBD2	.	TGCGCCAGCAGCCGGACTAGCATTGATCGCACAGATACGCAGTATTTT	CASSRTSIDRTDTQYF
TRBV5-4	TRBJ2-7	.	.	TGTGCCAGCAGTGCACCGGGTCCCGTGGGCGAGCAGTACTTC	CASSAPGPVGEQYF
TRBV29-1	TRBJ1-1	.	.	TGCAGCGCCTCAGCGGCGGGGCGGAACACTGAAGCTTTCTTT	CSASAAGRNTEAFF
TRBV30	TRBJ2-7	TRBD1	.	TGTGCCTGGAGTGGACAGGGGTTGAAGGAGCAGTACTTC	CAWSGQGLKEQYF
TRBV28	TRBJ2-1	.	.	TGTGCCAGCAGCGGAAGCGGACGAACTAGCAATGAGCAGTTCTTC	CASSGSGRTSNEQFF
TRBV3-1/TRBV3-2	TRBJ2-5	.	.	TGTGCCAGCAGCCGTTCTGGCACGTATCAAGAGACCCAGTACTTC	CASSRSGTYQETQYF
TRBV9	TRBJ2-7	TRBD1	.	TGTGCCAGCAGCGTAGAGGGGGGACAGGGATCGGGCCCCTACGAGCAGTACTTC	CASSVEGGQGSGPYEQYF
TRBV30	TRBJ1-5	TRBD1	few	TGTGCCTGGTCTCACGACAGGGTTAGCAATCAGCCCCAGCATTTT	CAWSHDRVSNQPQHF
TRBV5-4	TRBJ1-1	TRBD1	.	TGTGCCAGCAGCTCCGGCGGACAGGGGATAGCAGCTTTCTTT	CASSSGGQGIAAFF
TRBV5-1	TRBJ2-3	TRBD1	.	TGCGCCTCACAGGGGTCAACAGATACGCAGTATTTT	CASQGSTDTQYF
TRBV3-1/TRBV3-2	TRBJ2-1	.	.	TGTGCCAGCAGCCAATGGACTAGGGGGAATGAGCAGTTCTTC	CASSQWTRGNEQFF